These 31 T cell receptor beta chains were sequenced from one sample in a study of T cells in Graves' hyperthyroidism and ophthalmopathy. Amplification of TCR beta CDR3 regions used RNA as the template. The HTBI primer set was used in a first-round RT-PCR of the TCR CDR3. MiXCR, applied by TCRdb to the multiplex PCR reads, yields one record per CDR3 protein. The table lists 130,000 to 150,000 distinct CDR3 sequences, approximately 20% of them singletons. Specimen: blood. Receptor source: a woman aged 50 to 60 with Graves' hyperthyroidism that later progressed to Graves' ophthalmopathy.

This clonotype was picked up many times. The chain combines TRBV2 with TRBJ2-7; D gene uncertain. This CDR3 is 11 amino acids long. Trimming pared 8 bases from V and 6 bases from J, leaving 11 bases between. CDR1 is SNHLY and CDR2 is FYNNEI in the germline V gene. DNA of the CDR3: TGTGCCAGCGGACCTCTTGCCGAGCAGTACTTC. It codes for CASGPLAEQYF.

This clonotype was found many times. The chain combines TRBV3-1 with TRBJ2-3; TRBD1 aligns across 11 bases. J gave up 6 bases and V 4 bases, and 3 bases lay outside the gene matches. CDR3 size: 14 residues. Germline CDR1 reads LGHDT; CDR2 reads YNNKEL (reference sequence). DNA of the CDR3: TGTGCCAGCAGCCGGACAGGGGGCGCCGATACGCAGTATTTT. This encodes CASSRTGGADTQYF.

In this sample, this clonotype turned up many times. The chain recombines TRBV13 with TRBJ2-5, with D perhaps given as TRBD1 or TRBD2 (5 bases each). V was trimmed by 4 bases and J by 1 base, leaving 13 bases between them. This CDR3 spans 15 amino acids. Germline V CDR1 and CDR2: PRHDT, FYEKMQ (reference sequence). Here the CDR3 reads CASSSTGPRQETQYF. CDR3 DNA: TGTGCCAGCAGCTCCACGGGACCGCGCCAAGAGACCCAGTACTTC.

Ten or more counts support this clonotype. CDR3 coding DNA: TGCAGTGCTAGTCCTTTAGCGGACAGCTCCTACGAGCAGTACTTC. Protein product: CSASPLADSSYEQYF. This chain links TRBV20-1 with TRBJ2-7; D could derive from TRBD1 or TRBD2 (6 bases each). The V gene's germline CDR1 is DFQATT and CDR2 SNEGSKA (reference sequence). The CDR3 is made up of 15 amino acids. V shed 3 bases and J shed 0 bases, with 15 bases lying between them.

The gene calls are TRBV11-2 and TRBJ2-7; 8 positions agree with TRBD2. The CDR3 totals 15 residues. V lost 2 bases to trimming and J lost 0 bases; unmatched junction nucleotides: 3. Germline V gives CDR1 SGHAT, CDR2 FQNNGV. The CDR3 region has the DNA TGTGCCAGCAGCTTAAGCGGGAGCCCCTCCTACGAGCAGTACTTC. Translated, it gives CASSLSGSPSYEQYF.

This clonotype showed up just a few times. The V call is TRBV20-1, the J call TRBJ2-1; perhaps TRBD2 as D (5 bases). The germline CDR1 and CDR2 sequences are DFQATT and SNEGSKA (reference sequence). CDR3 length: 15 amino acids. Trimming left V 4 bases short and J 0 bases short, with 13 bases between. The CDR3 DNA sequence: TGCAGTGCTAAAGCCCCGGCGGGCTCCTACAATGAGCAGTTCTTC. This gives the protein CSAKAPAGSYNEQFF.

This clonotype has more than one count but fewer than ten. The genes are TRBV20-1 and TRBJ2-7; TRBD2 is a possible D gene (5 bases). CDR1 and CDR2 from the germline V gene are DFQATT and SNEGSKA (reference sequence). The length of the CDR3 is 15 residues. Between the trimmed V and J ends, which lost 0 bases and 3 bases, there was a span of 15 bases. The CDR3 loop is CSARDPASFDYEQYF. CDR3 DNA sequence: TGCAGTGCTAGAGATCCAGCTAGCTTTGACTACGAGCAGTACTTC.

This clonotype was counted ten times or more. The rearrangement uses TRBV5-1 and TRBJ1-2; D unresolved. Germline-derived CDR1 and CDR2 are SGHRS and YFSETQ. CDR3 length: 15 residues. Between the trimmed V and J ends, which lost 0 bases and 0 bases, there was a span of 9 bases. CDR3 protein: CASSLEEFSNYGYTF. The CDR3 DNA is TGCGCCAGCAGCTTGGAAGAGTTTTCTAACTATGGCTACACCTTC.

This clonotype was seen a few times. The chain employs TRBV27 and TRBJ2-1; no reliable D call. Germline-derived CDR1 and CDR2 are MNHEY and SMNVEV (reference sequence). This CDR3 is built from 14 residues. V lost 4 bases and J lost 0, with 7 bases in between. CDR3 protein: CASSSIGSYNEQFF. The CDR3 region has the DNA TGTGCCAGCAGTTCTATCGGCTCCTACAATGAGCAGTTCTTC.

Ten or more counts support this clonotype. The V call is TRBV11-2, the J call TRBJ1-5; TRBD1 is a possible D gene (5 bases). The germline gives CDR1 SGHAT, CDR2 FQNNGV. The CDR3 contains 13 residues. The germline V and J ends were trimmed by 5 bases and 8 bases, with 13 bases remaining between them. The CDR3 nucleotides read TGTGCCAGCAGCGCCCAGGGTGGGGAGCCCCAGCATTTT. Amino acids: CASSAQGGEPQHF.

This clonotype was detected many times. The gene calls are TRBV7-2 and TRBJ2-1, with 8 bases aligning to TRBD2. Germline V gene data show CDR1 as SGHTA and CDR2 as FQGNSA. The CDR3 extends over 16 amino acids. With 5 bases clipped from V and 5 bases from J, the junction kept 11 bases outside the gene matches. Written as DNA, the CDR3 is TGTGCCAGCAGCGGAAGAAGCGGGAGTACCCACAATGAGCAGTTCTTC. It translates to CASSGRSGSTHNEQFF. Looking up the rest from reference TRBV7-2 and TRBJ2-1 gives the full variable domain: GAGVSQSPSNKVTEKGKDVELRCDPISGHTALYWYRQSLGQGLEFLIYFQGNSAPDKSGLPSDRFSAERTGGSVSTLTIQRTQQEDSAVYLCASSGRSGSTHNEQFFGPGTRLTVL.

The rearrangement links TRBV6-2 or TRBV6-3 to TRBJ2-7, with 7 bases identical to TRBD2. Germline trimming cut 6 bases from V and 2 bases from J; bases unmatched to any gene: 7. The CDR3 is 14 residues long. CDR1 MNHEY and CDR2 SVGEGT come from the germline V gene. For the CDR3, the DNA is TGTGCCAGCAGACCCACACTAGCGACCTACGAGCAGTACTTC. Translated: CASRPTLATYEQYF.

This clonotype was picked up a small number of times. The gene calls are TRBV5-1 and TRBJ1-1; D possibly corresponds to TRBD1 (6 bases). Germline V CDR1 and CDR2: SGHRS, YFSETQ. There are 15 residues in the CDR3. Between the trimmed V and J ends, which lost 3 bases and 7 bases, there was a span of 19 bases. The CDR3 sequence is CASSSSTGSEGEAFF. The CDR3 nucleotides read TGCGCCAGCAGCTCGTCCACAGGGAGTGAGGGTGAAGCTTTCTTT.

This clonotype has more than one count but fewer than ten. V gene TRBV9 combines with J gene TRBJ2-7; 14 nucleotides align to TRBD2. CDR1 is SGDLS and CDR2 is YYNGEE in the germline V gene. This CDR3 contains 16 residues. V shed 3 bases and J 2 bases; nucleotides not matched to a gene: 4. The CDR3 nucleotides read TGTGCCAGCAGCGACCGACTAGCGGGAGGGCCCTACGAGCAGTACTTC. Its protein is CASSDRLAGGPYEQYF.

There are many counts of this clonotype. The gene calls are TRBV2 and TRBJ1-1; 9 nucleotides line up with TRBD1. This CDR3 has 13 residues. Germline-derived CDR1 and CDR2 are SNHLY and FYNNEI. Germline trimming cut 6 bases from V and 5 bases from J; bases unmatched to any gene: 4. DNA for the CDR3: TGTGCCAGCAGGGGACAGGGAGGAACTGAAGCTTTCTTT. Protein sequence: CASRGQGGTEAFF.

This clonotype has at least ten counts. CDR3 in amino acids: CSARRLAGVQENIQYF. The CDR3 DNA follows: TGCAGTGCTAGGAGGCTAGCGGGAGTGCAGGAAAACATTCAGTACTTC. This sequence joins TRBV20-1 and TRBJ2-4, with TRBD2 matching 10 bases. Unmatched junction bases numbered 10, after V lost 3 bases and J lost 5 bases. The CDR3 extends over 16 amino acids. In germline, CDR1 is DFQATT, CDR2 SNEGSKA (reference sequence).

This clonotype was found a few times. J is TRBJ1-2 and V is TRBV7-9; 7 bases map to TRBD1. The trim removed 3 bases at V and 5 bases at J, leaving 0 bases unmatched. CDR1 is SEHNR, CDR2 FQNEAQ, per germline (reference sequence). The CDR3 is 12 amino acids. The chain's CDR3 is CASSLGQYGYTF. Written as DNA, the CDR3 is TGTGCCAGCAGCTTGGGACAGTATGGCTACACCTTC. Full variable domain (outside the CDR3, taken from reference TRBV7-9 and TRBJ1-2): DTGVSQNPRHKITKRGQNVTFRCDPISEHNRLYWYRQTLGQGPEFLTYFQNEAQLEKSRLLSDRFSAERPKGSFSTLEIQRTEQGDSAMYLCASSLGQYGYTFGSGTRLTVV.

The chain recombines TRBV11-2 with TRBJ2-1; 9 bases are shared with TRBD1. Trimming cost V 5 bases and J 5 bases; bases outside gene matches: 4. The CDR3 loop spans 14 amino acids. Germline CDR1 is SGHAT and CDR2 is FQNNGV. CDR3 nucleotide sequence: TGTGCCAGCAGCGAGGGACAGGGAGACAATGAGCAGTTCTTC. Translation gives CASSEGQGDNEQFF.

In nucleotides, the CDR3 is TGCGCCAGCAGCCAAGGGACAGGGCTCTACGAGCAGTACTTC. Residues: CASSQGTGLYEQYF. This rearrangement joins TRBV4-1 to TRBJ2-7; TRBD1 aligns across 8 bases. With 1 base clipped from V and 3 bases from J, the junction kept 2 bases outside the gene matches. From germline, CDR1 is MGHRA and CDR2 YSYEKL. The length of the CDR3 is 14 residues.

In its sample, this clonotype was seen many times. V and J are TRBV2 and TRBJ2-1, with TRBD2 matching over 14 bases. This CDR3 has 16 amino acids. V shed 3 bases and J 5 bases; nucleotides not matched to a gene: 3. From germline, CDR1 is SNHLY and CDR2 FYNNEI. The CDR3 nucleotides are TGTGCCAGCAGTGAGCCGGGACTAGCGGGAGACAATGAGCAGTTCTTC. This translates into CASSEPGLAGDNEQFF.

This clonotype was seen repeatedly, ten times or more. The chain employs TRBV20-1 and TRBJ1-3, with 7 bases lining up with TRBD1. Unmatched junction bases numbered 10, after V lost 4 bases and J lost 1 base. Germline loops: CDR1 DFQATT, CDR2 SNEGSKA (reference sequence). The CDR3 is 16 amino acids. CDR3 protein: CSAIPNNRGSGNTIYF. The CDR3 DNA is TGCAGTGCTATACCAAATAACAGGGGTTCTGGAAACACCATATATTTT.

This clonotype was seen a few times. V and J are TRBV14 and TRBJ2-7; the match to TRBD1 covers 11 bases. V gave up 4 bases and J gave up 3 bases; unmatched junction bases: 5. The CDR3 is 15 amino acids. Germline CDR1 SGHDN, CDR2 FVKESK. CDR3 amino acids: CASSLTGTGGYEQYF. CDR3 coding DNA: TGTGCCAGCAGCCTTACCGGGACAGGGGGCTACGAGCAGTACTTC.

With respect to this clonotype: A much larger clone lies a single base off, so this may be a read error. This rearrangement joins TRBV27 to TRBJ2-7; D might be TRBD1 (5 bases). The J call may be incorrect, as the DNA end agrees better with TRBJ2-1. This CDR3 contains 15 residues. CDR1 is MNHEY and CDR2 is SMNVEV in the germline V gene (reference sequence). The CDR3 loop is CASSPQWQGAYEQFF. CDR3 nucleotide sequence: TGTGCCAGCAGTCCCCAGTGGCAGGGCGCCTACGAGCAGTTCTTC.

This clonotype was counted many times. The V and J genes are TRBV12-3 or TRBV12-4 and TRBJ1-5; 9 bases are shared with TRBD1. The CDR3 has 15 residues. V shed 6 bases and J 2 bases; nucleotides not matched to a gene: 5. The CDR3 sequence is CASRGQGNRNQPQHF. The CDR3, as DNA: TGTGCCAGCAGGGGACAGGGTAATCGCAATCAGCCCCAGCATTTT.

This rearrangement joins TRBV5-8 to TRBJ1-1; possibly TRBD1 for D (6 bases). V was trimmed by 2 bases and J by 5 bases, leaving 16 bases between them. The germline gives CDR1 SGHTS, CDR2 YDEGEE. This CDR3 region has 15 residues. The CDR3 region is CASSLGKGGYTEAFF. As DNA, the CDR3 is TGTGCCAGCAGCTTAGGTAAAGGGGGTTATACTGAAGCTTTCTTT. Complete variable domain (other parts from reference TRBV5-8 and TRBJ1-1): EAGVTQSPTHLIKTRGQQATLRCSPISGHTSVYWYQQALGLGLQFLLWYDEGEERNRGNFPPRFSGRQFPNYSSELNVNALELEDSALYLCASSLGKGGYTEAFFGQGTRLTVV.

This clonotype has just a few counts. Here the CDR3 reads CASSVAGLAGQLTDTQYF. DNA of the CDR3: TGTGCCAGCAGCGTAGCGGGACTAGCAGGCCAATTAACAGATACGCAGTATTTT. The chain carries TRBV9 and TRBJ2-3; TRBD2 matches 9 bases. This CDR3 spans 18 amino acids. Germline V CDR1 and CDR2: SGDLS, YYNGEE. V was clipped by 0 bases and J by 3 bases; unmatched bases: 11.

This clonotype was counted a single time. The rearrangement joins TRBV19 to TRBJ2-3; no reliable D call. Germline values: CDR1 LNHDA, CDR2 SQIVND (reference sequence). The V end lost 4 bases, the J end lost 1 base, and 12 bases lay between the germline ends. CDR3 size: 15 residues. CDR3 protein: CASSTRPFGTDTQYF. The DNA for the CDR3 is TGTGCCAGTAGTACCCGCCCTTTTGGCACAGATACGCAGTATTTT.

The CDR3 loop is CAWSDLQGAYEKLFF. As DNA, the CDR3 is TGTGCCTGGAGTGATTTACAGGGGGCGTATGAAAAACTGTTTTTT. The V gene is TRBV30, the J gene TRBJ1-4, with 9 positions matching TRBD1. Germline assignment: CDR1 GTSNPN and CDR2 SVGIG (reference sequence). The CDR3 runs to 15 residues. Trimming took 1 base from V and 6 from J; bases not matched to a gene: 6.

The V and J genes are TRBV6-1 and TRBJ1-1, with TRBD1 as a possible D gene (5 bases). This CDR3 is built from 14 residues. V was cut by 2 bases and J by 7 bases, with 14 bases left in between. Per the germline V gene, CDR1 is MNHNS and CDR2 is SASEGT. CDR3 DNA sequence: TGTGCCAGCAGTGAACTGGGGGTGCTTGATGAAGCTTTCTTT. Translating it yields CASSELGVLDEAFF.

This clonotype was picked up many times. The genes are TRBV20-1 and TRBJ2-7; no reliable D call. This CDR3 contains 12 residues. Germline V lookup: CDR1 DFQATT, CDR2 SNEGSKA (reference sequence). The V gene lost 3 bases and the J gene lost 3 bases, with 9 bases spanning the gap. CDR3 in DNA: TGCAGTGCTAGTATGAACCTCTACGAGCAGTACTTC. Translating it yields CSASMNLYEQYF.

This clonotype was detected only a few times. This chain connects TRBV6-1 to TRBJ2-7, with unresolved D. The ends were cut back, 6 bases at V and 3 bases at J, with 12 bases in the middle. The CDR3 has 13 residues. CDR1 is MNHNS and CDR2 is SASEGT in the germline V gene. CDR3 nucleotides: TGTGCCAGCAGCCCCGGCAGTCACTACGAGCAGTACTTC. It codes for CASSPGSHYEQYF.